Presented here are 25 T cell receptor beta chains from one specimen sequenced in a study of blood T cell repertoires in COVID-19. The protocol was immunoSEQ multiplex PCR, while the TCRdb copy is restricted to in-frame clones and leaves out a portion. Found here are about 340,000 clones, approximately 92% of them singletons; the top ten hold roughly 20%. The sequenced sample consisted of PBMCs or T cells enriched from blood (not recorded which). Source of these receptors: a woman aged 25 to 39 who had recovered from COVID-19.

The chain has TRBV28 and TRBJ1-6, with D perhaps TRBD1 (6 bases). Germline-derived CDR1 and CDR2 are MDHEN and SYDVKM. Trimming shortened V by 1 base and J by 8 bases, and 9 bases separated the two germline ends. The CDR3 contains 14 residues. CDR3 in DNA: TGTGCCAGCAGTTTATCGGGGGGCTATTCACCCCTCCACTTT. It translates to CASSLSGGYSPLHF.

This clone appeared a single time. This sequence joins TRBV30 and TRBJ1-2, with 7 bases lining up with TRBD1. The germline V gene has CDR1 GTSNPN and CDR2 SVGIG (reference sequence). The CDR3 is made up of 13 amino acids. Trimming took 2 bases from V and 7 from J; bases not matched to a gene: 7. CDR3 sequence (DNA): TGTGCCTGGAGTCAAGGGGGCCCGGGTGGCTACACCTTC. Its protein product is CAWSQGGPGGYTF.

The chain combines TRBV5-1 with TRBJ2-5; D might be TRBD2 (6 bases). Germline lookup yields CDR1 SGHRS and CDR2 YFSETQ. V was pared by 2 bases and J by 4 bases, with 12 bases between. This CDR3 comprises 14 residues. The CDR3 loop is CASSFGTSPETQYF. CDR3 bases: TGCGCCAGCAGCTTCGGGACTTCTCCAGAGACCCAGTACTTC.

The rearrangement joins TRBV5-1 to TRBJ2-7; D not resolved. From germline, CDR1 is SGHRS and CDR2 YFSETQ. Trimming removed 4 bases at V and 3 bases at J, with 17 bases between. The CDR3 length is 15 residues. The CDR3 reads CASSPNWARDYEQYF. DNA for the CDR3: TGCGCCAGCAGCCCCAATTGGGCACGCGACTACGAGCAGTACTTC.

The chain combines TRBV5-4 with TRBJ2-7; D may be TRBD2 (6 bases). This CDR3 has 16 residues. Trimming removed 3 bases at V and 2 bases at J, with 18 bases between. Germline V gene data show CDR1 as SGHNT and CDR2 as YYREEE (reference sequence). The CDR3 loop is CASSSPGGASAYEQYF. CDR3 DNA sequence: TGTGCCAGCAGCTCCCCCGGCGGGGCTAGCGCCTACGAGCAGTACTTC.

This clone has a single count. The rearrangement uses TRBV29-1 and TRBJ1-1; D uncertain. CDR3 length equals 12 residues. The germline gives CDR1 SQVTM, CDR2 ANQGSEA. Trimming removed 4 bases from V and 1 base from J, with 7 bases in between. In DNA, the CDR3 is TGCAGCGTTGTGGCCAGGAACACTGAAGCTTTCTTT. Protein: CSVVARNTEAFF.

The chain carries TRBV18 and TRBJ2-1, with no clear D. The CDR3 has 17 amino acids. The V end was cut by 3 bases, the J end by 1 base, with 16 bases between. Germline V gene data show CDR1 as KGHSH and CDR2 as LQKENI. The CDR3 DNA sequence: TGTGCCAGCTCACCCCGCGAGGCAGCGAGGTCCTACAATGAGCAGTTCTTC. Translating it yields CASSPREAARSYNEQFF.

CDR3 DNA sequence: TGTGCCAGCAGCTTAATGTCCAGCGGGAGTATCAACAATGAGCAGTTCTTC. Protein product: CASSLMSSGSINNEQFF. The J gene is TRBJ2-1, the V gene TRBV7-3; 8 bases line up with TRBD2. The CDR3 has 17 amino acids. Germline V gives CDR1 SGHTA, CDR2 FQGTGA. The V and J ends lost 1 base and 5 bases, in that order; junction bases with no gene match: 10.

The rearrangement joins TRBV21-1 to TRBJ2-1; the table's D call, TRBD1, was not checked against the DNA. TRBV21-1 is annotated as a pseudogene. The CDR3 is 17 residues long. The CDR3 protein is CASSTSSGQCSYNEQFF. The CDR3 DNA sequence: TGTGCCAGCAGCACATCGTCAGGGCAGTGCTCCTACAATGAGCAGTTCTTC.

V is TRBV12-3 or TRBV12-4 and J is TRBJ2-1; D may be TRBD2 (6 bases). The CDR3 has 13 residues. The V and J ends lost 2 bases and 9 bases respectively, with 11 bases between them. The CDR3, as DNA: TGTGCCAGCAGTTTAAGGAGGGAAGCTGAGCAGTTCTTC. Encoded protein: CASSLRREAEQFF.

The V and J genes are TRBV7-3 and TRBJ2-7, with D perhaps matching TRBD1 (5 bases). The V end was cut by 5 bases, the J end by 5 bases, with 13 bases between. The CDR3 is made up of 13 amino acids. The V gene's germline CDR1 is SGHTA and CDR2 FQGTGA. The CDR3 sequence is CASSRDRSDEQYF. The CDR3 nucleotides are TGTGCCAGCAGCCGAGACAGATCGGACGAGCAGTACTTC.

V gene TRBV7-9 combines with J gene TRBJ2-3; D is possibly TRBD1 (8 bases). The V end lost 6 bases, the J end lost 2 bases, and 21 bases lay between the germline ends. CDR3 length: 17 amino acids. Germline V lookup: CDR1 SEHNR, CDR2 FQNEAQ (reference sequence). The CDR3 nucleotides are TGTGCCAGCAGTTTAAAGGGGGGGGACAGGACCACAGATACGCAGTATTTT. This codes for CASSLKGGDRTTDTQYF. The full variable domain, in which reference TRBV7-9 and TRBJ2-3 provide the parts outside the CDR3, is DTGVSQNPRHKITKRGQNVTFRCDPISEHNRLYWYRQTLGQGPEFLTYFQNEAQLEKSRLLSDRFSAERPKGSFSTLEIQRTEQGDSAMYLCASSLKGGDRTTDTQYFGPGTRLTVL.

The CDR3, as DNA: TGCGCCAGCAGCTTGGCGTCAGGGGGCACAGATACGCAGTATTTT. Encoded protein: CASSLASGGTDTQYF. The V gene is TRBV5-1, the J gene TRBJ2-3; possibly TRBD1 for D (6 bases). The germline gives CDR1 SGHRS, CDR2 YFSETQ. The CDR3 has 15 residues. V was pared by 0 bases and J by 1 base, with 9 bases between.

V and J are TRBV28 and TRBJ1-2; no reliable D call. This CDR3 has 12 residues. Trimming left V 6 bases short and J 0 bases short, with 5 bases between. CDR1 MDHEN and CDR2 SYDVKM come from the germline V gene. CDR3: CASRTPNYGYTF. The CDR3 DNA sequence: TGTGCCAGCAGAACTCCTAACTATGGCTACACCTTC.

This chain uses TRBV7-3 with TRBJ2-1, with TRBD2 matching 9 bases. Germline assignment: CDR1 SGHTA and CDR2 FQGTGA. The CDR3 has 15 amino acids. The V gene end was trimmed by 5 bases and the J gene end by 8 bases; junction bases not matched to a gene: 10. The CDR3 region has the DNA TGTGCCAGCAGCGACTCCGGGACTAGCATCGATGAGCAGTTCTTC. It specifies CASSDSGTSIDEQFF.

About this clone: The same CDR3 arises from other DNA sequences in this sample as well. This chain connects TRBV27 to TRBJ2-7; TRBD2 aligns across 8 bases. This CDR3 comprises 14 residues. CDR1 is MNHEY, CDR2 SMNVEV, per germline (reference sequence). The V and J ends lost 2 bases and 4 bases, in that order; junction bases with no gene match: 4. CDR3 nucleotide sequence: TGTGCCAGCAGTTTAGCGGGAGGAACGTACGAGCAGTACTTC. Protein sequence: CASSLAGGTYEQYF.

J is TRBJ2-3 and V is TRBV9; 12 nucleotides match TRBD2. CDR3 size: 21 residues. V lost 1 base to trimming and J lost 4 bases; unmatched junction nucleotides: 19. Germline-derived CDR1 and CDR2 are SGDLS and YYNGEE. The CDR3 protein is CASSVHETSGGPSRLSDTQYF. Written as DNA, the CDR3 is TGTGCCAGCAGCGTACACGAAACTAGCGGGGGGCCATCGCGCCTCTCAGATACGCAGTATTTT. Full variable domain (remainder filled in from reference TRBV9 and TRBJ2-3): DSGVTQTPKHLITATGQRVTLRCSPRSGDLSVYWYQQSLDQGLQFLIQYYNGEERAKGNILERFSAQQFPDLHSELNLSSLELGDSALYFCASSVHETSGGPSRLSDTQYFGPGTRLTVL.

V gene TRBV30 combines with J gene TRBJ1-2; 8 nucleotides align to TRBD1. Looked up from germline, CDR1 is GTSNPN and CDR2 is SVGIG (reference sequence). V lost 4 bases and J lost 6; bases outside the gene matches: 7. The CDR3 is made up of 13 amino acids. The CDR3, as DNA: TGTGCCTGGACGCTCGGACAGGGAGATGGCTACACCTTC. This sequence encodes CAWTLGQGDGYTF.

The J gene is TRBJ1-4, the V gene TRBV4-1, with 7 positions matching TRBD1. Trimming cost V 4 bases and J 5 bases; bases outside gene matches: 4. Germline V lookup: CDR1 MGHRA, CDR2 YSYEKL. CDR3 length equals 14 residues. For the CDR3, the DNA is TGCGCCAGCAGCCTACAGGGGAAGAATGAAAAACTGTTTTTT. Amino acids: CASSLQGKNEKLFF.

In DNA, the CDR3 is TGCGCCAGCAGCATCGGGACAGGGGTTGGAAACACCATATATTTT. This codes for CASSIGTGVGNTIYF. The V and J genes are TRBV5-1 and TRBJ1-3, with 10 positions matching TRBD1. The V and J ends lost 4 bases and 3 bases, in that order; junction bases with no gene match: 4. This CDR3 region has 15 residues. Germline V gene sequence: CDR1 SGHRS, CDR2 YFSETQ.

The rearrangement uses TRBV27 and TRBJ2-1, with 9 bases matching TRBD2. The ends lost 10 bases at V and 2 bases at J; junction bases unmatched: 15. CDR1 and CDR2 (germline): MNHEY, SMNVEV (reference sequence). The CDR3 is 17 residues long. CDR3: CATNRGVAGDTYNEQFF. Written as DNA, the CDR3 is TGTGCCACCAACAGAGGGGTAGCGGGGGACACCTACAATGAGCAGTTCTTC.

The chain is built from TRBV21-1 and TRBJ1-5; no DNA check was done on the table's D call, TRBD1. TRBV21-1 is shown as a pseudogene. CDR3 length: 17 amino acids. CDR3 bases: TGTGCCAGCAGCTCACACACAGGGGAAATGGCGCGGCAGCCCCAGCATTTT. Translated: CASSSHTGEMARQPQHF.

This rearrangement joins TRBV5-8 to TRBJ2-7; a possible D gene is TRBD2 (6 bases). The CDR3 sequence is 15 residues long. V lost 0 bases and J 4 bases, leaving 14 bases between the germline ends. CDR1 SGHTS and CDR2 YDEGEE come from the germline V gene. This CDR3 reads CASSLVRGGVYEQYF. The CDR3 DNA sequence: TGTGCCAGCAGCTTGGTCCGTGGCGGGGTATACGAGCAGTACTTC.

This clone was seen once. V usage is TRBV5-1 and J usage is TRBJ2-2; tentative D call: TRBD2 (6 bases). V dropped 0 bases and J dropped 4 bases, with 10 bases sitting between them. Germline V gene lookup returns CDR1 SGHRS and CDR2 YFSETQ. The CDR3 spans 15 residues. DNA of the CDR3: TGCGCCAGCAGCTTGGGGGACTCTAGCACCGGGGAGCTGTTTTTT. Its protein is CASSLGDSSTGELFF.

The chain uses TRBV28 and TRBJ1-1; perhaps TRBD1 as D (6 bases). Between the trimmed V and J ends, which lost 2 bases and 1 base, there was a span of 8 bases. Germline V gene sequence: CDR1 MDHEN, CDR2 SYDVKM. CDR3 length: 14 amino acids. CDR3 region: CASSLRTANTEAFF. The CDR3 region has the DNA TGTGCCAGCAGTTTACGGACAGCGAACACTGAAGCTTTCTTT.